Below, 25 T cell receptor beta chains from the same sample are listed, as sequenced in a study of T cell responses to AZD1222 COVID-19 vaccine. Here immunoSEQ multiplex PCR was the method, and the copy in TCRdb shows in-frame clones only, minus some. Among under 200,000 clones listed, 88% were seen once. Sequenced material: peripheral blood, taken 28 days after the second AZD1222 dose. The source is an adult who received the AZD1222 COVID-19 vaccine.

This chain connects TRBV18 to TRBJ2-1; possible D gene TRBD2, 6 bases. From germline, CDR1 is KGHSH and CDR2 LQKENI. V lost 3 bases, J lost 8 bases, and 23 bases lay in between. The CDR3 spans 17 residues. For the CDR3, the DNA is TGTGCCAGCTCACCGGGAGGTGGGCGGGACGGGCCGGATGAGCAGTTCTTC. It is translated as CASSPGGGRDGPDEQFF.

The chain carries TRBV12-3 or TRBV12-4 and TRBJ2-7; D not certain. The CDR3 sequence is 12 residues long. Deletions cut 0 bases from V and 4 bases from J, with 4 bases between. The CDR3 DNA reads as TGTGCCAGCAGTTTAGCGCAGTACGAGCAGTACTTC. This translates into CASSLAQYEQYF.

As to this clone: Compared with germline, one end of the junction differs, possibly owing to a read error. V gene TRBV2 combines with J gene TRBJ1-3; D is uncertain. CDR1 and CDR2 from the germline V gene are SNHLY and FYNNEI. The CDR3 is made up of 13 amino acids. This CDR3 reads CASREASGNTIYF. CDR3 DNA sequence: TGTGCCAGCAGGGAAGCCTCCGGAAACACCATATATTTT.

The J gene is TRBJ1-1, the V gene TRBV19; D is undetermined. CDR3 size: 13 residues. V was clipped by 3 bases and J by 7 bases, with 12 bases between them. Germline lookup yields CDR1 LNHDA and CDR2 SQIVND (reference sequence). The CDR3 region is CASSIRVRREAFF. The CDR3 nucleotides read TGTGCCAGTAGTATCCGTGTAAGGCGTGAAGCTTTCTTT.

Only a few counts were recorded for this clone. The chain is built from TRBV3-1 (or the pseudogene TRBV3-2) and TRBJ1-5; D unclear. Germline V lookup: CDR1 LGHDT, CDR2 YNNKEL (reference sequence). The CDR3 spans 14 residues. Trimming left V 6 bases short and J 3 bases short, with 12 bases between. The CDR3 DNA reads as TGTGCCAGCAGTCGCCAGATCACCAATCAGCCCCAGCATTTT. It yields the protein CASSRQITNQPQHF.

The chain couples TRBV11-2 to TRBJ1-1; maybe TRBD1 (6 bases). V lost 5 bases to trimming and J lost 4 bases, with 11 bases between them. The CDR3 is 13 residues long. In germline, CDR1 is SGHAT, CDR2 FQNNGV. The CDR3 here is CASSPGQFTEAFF. The CDR3 DNA sequence: TGTGCCAGCAGCCCCGGACAGTTCACTGAAGCTTTCTTT. The variable domain in full, with the rest retrieved from reference TRBV11-2 and TRBJ1-1, is EAGVAQSPRYKIIEKRQSVAFWCNPISGHATLYWYQQILGQGPKLLIQFQNNGVVDDSQLPKDRFSAERLKGVDSTLKIQPAKLEDSAVYLCASSPGQFTEAFFGQGTRLTVV.

Here the CDR3 DNA reads TGTGCCAGCAGCCCCCCCGTAGTCGGGGAGCAGTACTTC. Residues: CASSPPVVGEQYF. V usage is TRBV3-1 (or the pseudogene TRBV3-2) and J usage is TRBJ2-7; D is unresolved. This CDR3 has 13 amino acids. Per the germline V gene, CDR1 is LGHDT and CDR2 is YNNKEL (reference sequence). Trimming cost V 4 bases and J 7 bases, with 14 bases left between them.

The chain has TRBV2 and TRBJ1-1, with D tentatively TRBD1 (5 bases). CDR1 is SNHLY, CDR2 FYNNEI, per germline. The CDR3 runs 15 residues. The ends were cut back, 4 bases at V and 0 bases at J, with 12 bases in the middle. CDR3 DNA: TGTGCCAGCAGTGTTGGCAGGGTCCTGAACACTGAAGCTTTCTTT. This sequence encodes CASSVGRVLNTEAFF.

This chain connects TRBV18 to TRBJ2-3; 9 bases agree with TRBD2. This CDR3 spans 16 amino acids. The V segment lost 0 bases and the J segment 0 bases; nucleotides outside the gene matches: 1. Germline CDR1 and CDR2: KGHSH and LQKENI. CDR3 in amino acids: CASSPPREGSTDTQYF. The CDR3 nucleotides are TGTGCCAGCTCACCACCGCGGGAGGGGAGCACAGATACGCAGTATTTT.

The rearrangement uses TRBV11-2 and TRBJ1-1; D is undetermined. Per the germline V gene, CDR1 is SGHAT and CDR2 is FQNNGV. V lost 5 bases and J 3 bases, leaving 16 bases between the germline ends. This CDR3 is 15 amino acids long. CDR3 sequence (DNA): TGTGCCAGCAGCCCCCGTCCGAGGCAAGACACTGAAGCTTTCTTT. As protein: CASSPRPRQDTEAFF.

This chain connects TRBV7-2 to TRBJ2-7, with D unclear. The V end lost 0 bases, the J end lost 7 bases, and 4 bases lay between the germline ends. CDR1 and CDR2 (germline): SGHTA, FQGNSA. The CDR3 consists of 11 residues. In DNA, the CDR3 is TGTGCCAGCAGCTTAGCGGGGGAGCAGTACTTC. This sequence encodes CASSLAGEQYF.

This rearrangement joins TRBV7-9 to TRBJ2-1; weak D call: TRBD2 (6 bases). Trimming removed 0 bases at V and 8 bases at J, with 14 bases between. Per the germline V gene, CDR1 is SEHNR and CDR2 is FQNEAQ (reference sequence). The CDR3 is made up of 15 amino acids. The CDR3 protein is CASSLAGGRIDEQFF. CDR3 in DNA: TGTGCCAGCAGCTTAGCGGGAGGACGGATCGATGAGCAGTTCTTC.

This sequence joins TRBV15 and TRBJ1-3; tentative D call: TRBD1 (5 bases). Germline V lookup: CDR1 LNHNV, CDR2 YYDKDF (reference sequence). Deletions cut 0 bases from V and 0 bases from J, with 12 bases between. This CDR3 contains 17 residues. This chain's CDR3 is CATSREFRQSSGNTIYF. For the CDR3, the DNA is TGTGCCACCAGCAGAGAATTCCGACAGAGCTCTGGAAACACCATATATTTT.

V usage is TRBV5-1 and J usage is TRBJ2-1, with TRBD2 matching over 10 bases. Germline V gene sequence: CDR1 SGHRS, CDR2 YFSETQ. The CDR3 is 17 amino acids. The trim removed 4 bases at V and 2 bases at J, leaving 9 bases unmatched. CDR3 coding DNA: TGCGCCAGCAGCCATGGGACTAGCGACATCACCTACAATGAGCAGTTCTTC. This sequence encodes CASSHGTSDITYNEQFF.

This rearrangement joins TRBV27 to TRBJ1-5; possible D gene TRBD1, 6 bases. CDR3 length: 13 residues. Germline CDR1 and CDR2: MNHEY and SMNVEV (reference sequence). V was trimmed by 10 bases and J by 7 bases, leaving 17 bases between them. The CDR3 spells CATRGGVGQPQHF. The CDR3 nucleotides read TGTGCCACTAGAGGGGGAGTGGGACAGCCCCAGCATTTT.

This sequence joins TRBV7-9 and TRBJ2-5; D is possibly TRBD1 (5 bases). V was pared by 7 bases and J by 5 bases, with 11 bases between. CDR1 is SEHNR, CDR2 FQNEAQ, per germline (reference sequence). The CDR3 is 12 amino acids. The CDR3 reads CASTGWRETQYF. The CDR3 DNA is TGTGCCAGCACAGGGTGGCGGGAGACCCAGTACTTC.

This clone was seen only a few times. The chain combines TRBV19 with TRBJ2-3; 9 nucleotides agree with TRBD1. V shed 4 bases, J shed 3 bases, and the junction held 5 bases outside the gene matches. The germline gives CDR1 LNHDA, CDR2 SQIVND (reference sequence). The CDR3 spans 15 residues. The CDR3 DNA is TGTGCCAGTAGTACCGGGACAGGGATAACAGATACGCAGTATTTT. Translating gives CASSTGTGITDTQYF. Combining the CDR3 with reference TRBV19 and TRBJ2-3 gives the whole variable domain DGGITQSPKYLFRKEGQNVTLSCEQNLNHDAMYWYRQDPGQGLRLIYYSQIVNDFQKGDIAEGYSVSREKKESFPLTVTSAQKNPTAFYLCASSTGTGITDTQYFGPGTRLTVL.

This clone was found a few times. V usage is TRBV5-6 and J usage is TRBJ1-1; D gene uncertain. The ends were cut back, 4 bases at V and 1 base at J, with 8 bases in the middle. The CDR3 is 13 residues long. CDR1 and CDR2 from the germline V gene are SGHDT and YYEEEE. The CDR3 DNA is TGTGCCAGCAGCCCGGGCCAGAACACTGAAGCTTTCTTT. Encoded protein: CASSPGQNTEAFF. The whole variable domain, remainder taken from reference TRBV5-6 and TRBJ1-1, is DAGVTQSPTHLIKTRGQQVTLRCSPKSGHDTVSWYQQALGQGPQFIFQYYEEEERQRGNFPDRFSGHQFPNYSSELNVNALLLGDSALYLCASSPGQNTEAFFGQGTRLTVV.

The chain uses TRBV6-1 and TRBJ2-3; tentatively, D is TRBD2 (6 bases). Germline V gene sequence: CDR1 MNHNS, CDR2 SASEGT. The CDR3 runs 17 residues. Trimming stripped 1 base from V and 0 bases from J, with 14 bases between. The DNA of the CDR3 is TGTGCCAGCAGTGAAGATCCCCCAAGCGGGAGCACAGATACGCAGTATTTT. The encoded protein is CASSEDPPSGSTDTQYF.

The chain joins TRBV19 to TRBJ2-5, with 7 bases that match TRBD1. The CDR3 loop spans 13 amino acids. Germline CDR1 reads LNHDA; CDR2 reads SQIVND (reference sequence). Unmatched junction bases numbered 6, after V lost 6 bases and J lost 5 bases. CDR3 nucleotide sequence: TGTGCCAGTAGCCGTACAGGGGAGGAGACCCAGTACTTC. Translating it yields CASSRTGEETQYF.

The chain carries TRBV5-5 and TRBJ2-7; D unclear. CDR1 is SGHKS, CDR2 YYEKEE, per germline (reference sequence). V dropped 4 bases and J dropped 0 bases, with 11 bases sitting between them. The CDR3 consists of 14 residues. The CDR3 reads CASSPLASSYEQYF. For the CDR3, the DNA is TGTGCCAGCAGCCCCCTGGCCAGCTCCTACGAGCAGTACTTC.

The genes are TRBV3-1 (or the pseudogene TRBV3-2) and TRBJ1-6; 7 nucleotides align to TRBD1. This CDR3 contains 15 residues. J gave up 7 bases and V 1 base, and 4 bases lay outside the gene matches. Germline CDR1 reads LGHDT; CDR2 reads YNNKEL (reference sequence). The chain's CDR3 is CASSQAGGQNSPLHF. The DNA for the CDR3 is TGTGCCAGCAGCCAAGCTGGGGGACAGAATTCACCCCTCCACTTT.

The chain combines TRBV28 with TRBJ1-6, with a weak D call TRBD1 (5 bases). CDR1 and CDR2 (germline): MDHEN, SYDVKM. V was shortened by 6 bases and J by 10 bases, with 16 bases between the two germline ends. CDR3 length: 14 amino acids. The CDR3 is CASRGDGSGSPLHF. DNA for the CDR3: TGTGCCAGCAGAGGGGACGGCTCGGGCTCACCCCTCCACTTT.

V is TRBV28 and J is TRBJ2-7; no clear D gene. The CDR3 is 12 amino acids. Germline loops: CDR1 MDHEN, CDR2 SYDVKM. V was cut by 10 bases and J by 3 bases, with 13 bases left in between. The CDR3: CATRVQLYEQYF. The DNA for the CDR3 is TGTGCCACCCGAGTGCAACTCTACGAGCAGTACTTC.

The chain joins TRBV6-5 to TRBJ2-1; no definite D call. CDR3 length equals 12 residues. V lost 4 bases and J lost 9, with 10 bases in between. Looked up from germline, CDR1 is MNHEY and CDR2 is SVGAGI. The CDR3 bases are TGTGCCAGCAGTTTTGGCTCTGGTGAGCAGTTCTTC. Protein product: CASSFGSGEQFF.